A selection of T cell receptor beta chains follows, all from one sample in a study of T cell responses to AZD1222 COVID-19 vaccine. TCRdb keeps only in-frame clones here, not all; method: immunoSEQ multiplex PCR. In the table there are 160,000 or so clones, roughly 94% of which are singletons. Sequencing used peripheral blood, obtained on day 0 of MenACWY control vaccination. Receptors originate from an adult in good health. Each CDR3 is given with its conserved first and last residue.

CDR3 protein: CAWMGPGRNQPQHF
CDR3 length: 14
V gene: TRBV30
J gene: TRBJ1-5

CDR3 protein: CASIRGGTGTGELFF
CDR3 length: 15
V gene: TRBV19
J gene: TRBJ2-2

CDR3 protein: CASSLGGTGELFF
CDR3 length: 13
V gene: TRBV7-9
J gene: TRBJ2-2

CDR3 protein: CAISESLDRVNTEAFF
CDR3 length: 16
V gene: TRBV10-3
J gene: TRBJ1-1

CDR3 protein: CATSRGGTGGSEAFF
CDR3 length: 15
V gene: TRBV15
J gene: TRBJ1-1

CDR3 protein: CASSESGGPQHF
CDR3 length: 12
V gene: TRBV10-2
J gene: TRBJ1-5

CDR3 protein: CASLFRAGVEQFF
CDR3 length: 13
V gene: TRBV12-3/TRBV12-4
J gene: TRBJ2-1

CDR3 protein: CASSPQGNYEQYF
CDR3 length: 13
V gene: TRBV19
J gene: TRBJ2-7

CDR3 protein: CASSLASTEAFF
CDR3 length: 12
V gene: TRBV13
J gene: TRBJ1-1

CDR3 protein: CASRYAGAGGDYGYTF
CDR3 length: 16
V gene: TRBV6-5
J gene: TRBJ1-2